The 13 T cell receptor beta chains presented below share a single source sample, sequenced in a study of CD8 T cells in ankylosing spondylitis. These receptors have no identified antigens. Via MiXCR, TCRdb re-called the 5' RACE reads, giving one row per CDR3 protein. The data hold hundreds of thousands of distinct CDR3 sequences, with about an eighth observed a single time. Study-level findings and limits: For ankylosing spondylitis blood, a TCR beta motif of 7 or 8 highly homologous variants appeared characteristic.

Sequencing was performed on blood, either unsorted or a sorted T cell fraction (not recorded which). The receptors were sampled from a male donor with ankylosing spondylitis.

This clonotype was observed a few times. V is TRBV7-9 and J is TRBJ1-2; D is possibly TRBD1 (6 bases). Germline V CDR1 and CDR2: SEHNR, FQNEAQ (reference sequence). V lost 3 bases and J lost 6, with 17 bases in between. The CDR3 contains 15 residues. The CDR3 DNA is TGTGCCAGCAGCTTCGGAAGGGAACAGGGTCATGGCTACACCTTC. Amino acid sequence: CASSFGREQGHGYTF.

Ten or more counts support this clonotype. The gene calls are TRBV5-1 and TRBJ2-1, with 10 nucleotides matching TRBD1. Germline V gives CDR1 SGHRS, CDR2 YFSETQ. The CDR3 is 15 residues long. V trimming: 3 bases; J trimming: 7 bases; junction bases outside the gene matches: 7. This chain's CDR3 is CASSWGGQGLNEQFF. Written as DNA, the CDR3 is TGCGCCAGCAGCTGGGGGGGACAGGGGCTTAATGAGCAGTTCTTC.

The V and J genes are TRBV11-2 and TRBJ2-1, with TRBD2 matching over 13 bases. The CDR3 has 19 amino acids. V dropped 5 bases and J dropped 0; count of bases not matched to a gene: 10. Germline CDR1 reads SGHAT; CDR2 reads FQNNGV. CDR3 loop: CASSAGLAGQISSYNEQFF. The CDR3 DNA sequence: TGTGCCAGCAGCGCGGGACTAGCGGGACAAATAAGCTCCTACAATGAGCAGTTCTTC.

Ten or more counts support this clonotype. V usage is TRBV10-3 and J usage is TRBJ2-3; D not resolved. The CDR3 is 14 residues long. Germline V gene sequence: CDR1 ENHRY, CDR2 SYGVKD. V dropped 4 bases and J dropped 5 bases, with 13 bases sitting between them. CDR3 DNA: TGTGCCATCAGTGGGCCTAGTTCAGTAGATACGCAGTATTTT. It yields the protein CAISGPSSVDTQYF.

In DNA, the CDR3 is TGTGCCAGCAGGCCTGCCGGGACTAGCGCGTACGAGCAGTACTTC. Translation: CASRPAGTSAYEQYF. The chain has TRBV6-1 and TRBJ2-7, with 10 bases fitting TRBD2. After removal of 6 bases from V and 4 bases from J, the junction contained 9 bases not matched to a gene. From germline, CDR1 is MNHNS and CDR2 SASEGT. The CDR3 totals 15 residues.

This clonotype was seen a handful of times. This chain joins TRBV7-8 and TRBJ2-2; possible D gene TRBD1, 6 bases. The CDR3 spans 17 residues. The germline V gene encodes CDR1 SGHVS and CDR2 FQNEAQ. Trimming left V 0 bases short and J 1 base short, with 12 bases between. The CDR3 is CASSLANRDKNTGELFF. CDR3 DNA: TGTGCCAGCAGCTTAGCGAACCGGGACAAGAACACCGGGGAGCTGTTTTTT.

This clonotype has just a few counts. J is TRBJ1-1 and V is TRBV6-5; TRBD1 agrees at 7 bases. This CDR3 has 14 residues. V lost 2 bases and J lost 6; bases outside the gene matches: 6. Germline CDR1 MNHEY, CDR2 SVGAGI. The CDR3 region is CASSYGQAGAEAFF. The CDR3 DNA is TGTGCCAGCAGTTACGGACAGGCTGGAGCTGAAGCTTTCTTT.

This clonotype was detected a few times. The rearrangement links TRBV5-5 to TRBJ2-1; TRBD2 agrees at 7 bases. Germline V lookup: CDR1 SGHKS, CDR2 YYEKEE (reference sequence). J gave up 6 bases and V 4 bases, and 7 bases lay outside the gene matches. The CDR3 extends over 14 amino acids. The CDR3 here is CASSIRDYSNEQFF. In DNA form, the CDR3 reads TGTGCCAGCAGCATTCGGGACTATTCCAATGAGCAGTTCTTC.

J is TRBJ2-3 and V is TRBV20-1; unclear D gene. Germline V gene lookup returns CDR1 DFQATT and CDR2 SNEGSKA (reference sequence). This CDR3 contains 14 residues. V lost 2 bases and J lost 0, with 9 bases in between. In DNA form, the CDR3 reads TGCAGTGCTAGAAGGCTTCATAGCACAGATACGCAGTATTTT. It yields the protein CSARRLHSTDTQYF.

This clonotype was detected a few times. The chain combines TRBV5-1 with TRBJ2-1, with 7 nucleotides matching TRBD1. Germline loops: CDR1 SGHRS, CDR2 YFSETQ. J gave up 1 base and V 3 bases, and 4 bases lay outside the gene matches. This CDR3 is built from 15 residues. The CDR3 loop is CASSSQGNSYNEQFF. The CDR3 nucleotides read TGCGCCAGCAGCTCACAGGGGAATTCCTACAATGAGCAGTTCTTC.

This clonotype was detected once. The CDR3 region is CSVHLLSSDGYTF. The DNA of the CDR3 is TGCAGCGTTCACCTACTAAGCTCCGATGGCTACACCTTC. The rearrangement uses TRBV29-1 and TRBJ1-2; D is unresolved. Germline V gene data show CDR1 as SQVTM and CDR2 as ANQGSEA. This CDR3 has 13 residues. V lost 5 bases, J lost 6 bases, and 16 bases lay in between. The complete variable domain, with remaining parts taken from reference TRBV29-1 and TRBJ1-2, reads SAVISQKPSRDICQRGTSLTIQCQVDSQVTMMFWYRQQPGQSLTLIATANQGSEATYESGFVIDKFPISRPNLTFSTLTVSNMSPEDSSIYLCSVHLLSSDGYTFGSGTRLTVV.

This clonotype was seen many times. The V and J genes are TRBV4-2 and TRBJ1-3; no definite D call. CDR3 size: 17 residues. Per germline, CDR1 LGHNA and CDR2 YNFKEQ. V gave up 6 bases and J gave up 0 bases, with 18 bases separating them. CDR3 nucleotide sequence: TGTGCCAGCAGTCCTCAGATCACAGTACGCTCTGGAAACACCATATATTTT. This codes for CASSPQITVRSGNTIYF.

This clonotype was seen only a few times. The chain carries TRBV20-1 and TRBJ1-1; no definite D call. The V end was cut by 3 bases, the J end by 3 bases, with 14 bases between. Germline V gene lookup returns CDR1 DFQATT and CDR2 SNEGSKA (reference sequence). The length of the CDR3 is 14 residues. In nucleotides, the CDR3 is TGCAGTGCTAGGCCAGAGGCTCGAGACACTGAAGCTTTCTTT. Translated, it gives CSARPEARDTEAFF.